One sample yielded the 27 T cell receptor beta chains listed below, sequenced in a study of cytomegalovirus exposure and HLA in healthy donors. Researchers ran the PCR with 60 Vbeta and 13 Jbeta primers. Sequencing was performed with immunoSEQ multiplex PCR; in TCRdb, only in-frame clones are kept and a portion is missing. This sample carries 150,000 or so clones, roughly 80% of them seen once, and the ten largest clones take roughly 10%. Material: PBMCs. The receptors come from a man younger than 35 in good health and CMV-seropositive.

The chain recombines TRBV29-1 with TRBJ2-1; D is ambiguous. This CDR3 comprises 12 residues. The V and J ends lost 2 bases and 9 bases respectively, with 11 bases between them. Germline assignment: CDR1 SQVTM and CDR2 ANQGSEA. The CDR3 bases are TGCAGCGTTGAATCCGTTTCAGGTGAGCAGTTCTTC. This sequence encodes CSVESVSGEQFF.

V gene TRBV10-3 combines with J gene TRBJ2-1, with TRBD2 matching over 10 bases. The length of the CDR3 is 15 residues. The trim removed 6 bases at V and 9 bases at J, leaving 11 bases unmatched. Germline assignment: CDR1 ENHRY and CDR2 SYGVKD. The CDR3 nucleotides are TGTGCCATCAGGCCGGGGAAGGAGCGGGAGGGTGAGCAGTTCTTC. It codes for CAIRPGKEREGEQFF.

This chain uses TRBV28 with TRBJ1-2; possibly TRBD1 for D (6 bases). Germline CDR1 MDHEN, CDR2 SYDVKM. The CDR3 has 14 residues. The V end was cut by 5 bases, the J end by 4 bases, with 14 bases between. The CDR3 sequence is CASSQGRLVYGYTF. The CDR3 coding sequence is TGTGCCAGCAGTCAGGGGCGGCTAGTCTATGGCTACACCTTC.

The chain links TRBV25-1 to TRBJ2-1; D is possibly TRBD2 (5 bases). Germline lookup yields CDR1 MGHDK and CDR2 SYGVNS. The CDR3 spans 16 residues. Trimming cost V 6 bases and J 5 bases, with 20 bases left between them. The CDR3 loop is CASRGSGSSRNNEQFF. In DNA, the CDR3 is TGTGCCAGCAGGGGGTCGGGGTCTAGCCGTAACAATGAGCAGTTCTTC.

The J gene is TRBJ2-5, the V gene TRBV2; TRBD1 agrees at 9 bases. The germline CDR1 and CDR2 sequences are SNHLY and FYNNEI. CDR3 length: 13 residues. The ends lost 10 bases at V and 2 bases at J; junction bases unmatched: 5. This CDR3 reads CAIGTGWQETQYF. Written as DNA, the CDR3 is TGTGCCATCGGGACAGGGTGGCAAGAGACCCAGTACTTC.

In nucleotides, the CDR3 is TGTGCCAGCTCACCACGGAACTCGGACCAGGGGGATGAAAAACTGTTTTTT. Its translation is CASSPRNSDQGDEKLFF. The chain has TRBV18 and TRBJ1-4; TRBD1 matches at 7 bases. J was trimmed by 6 bases and V by 1 base; bases with no gene match: 11. Germline V gives CDR1 KGHSH, CDR2 LQKENI. This CDR3 region has 17 residues. The full variable domain, with the rest looked up from reference TRBV18 and TRBJ1-4, is NAGVMQNPRHLVRRRGQEARLRCSPMKGHSHVYWYRQLPEEGLKFMVYLQKENIIDESGMPKERFSAEFPKEGPSILRIQQVVRGDSAAYFCASSPRNSDQGDEKLFFGSGTQLSVL.

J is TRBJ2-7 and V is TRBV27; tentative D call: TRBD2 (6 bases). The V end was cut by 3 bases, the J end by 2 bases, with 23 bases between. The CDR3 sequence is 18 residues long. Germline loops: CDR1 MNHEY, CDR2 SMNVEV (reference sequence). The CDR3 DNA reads TGTGCCAGCAGTTTTAGAAAGACCGGGGGATTTGGGCCCTACGAGCAGTACTTC. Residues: CASSFRKTGGFGPYEQYF.

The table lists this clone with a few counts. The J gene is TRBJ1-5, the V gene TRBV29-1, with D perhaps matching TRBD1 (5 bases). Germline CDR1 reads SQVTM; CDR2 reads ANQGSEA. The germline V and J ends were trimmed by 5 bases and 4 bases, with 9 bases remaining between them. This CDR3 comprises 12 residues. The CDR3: CSVQGLNQPQHF. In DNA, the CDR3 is TGCAGCGTTCAGGGTTTGAATCAGCCCCAGCATTTT. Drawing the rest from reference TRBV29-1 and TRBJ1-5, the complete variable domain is SAVISQKPSRDICQRGTSLTIQCQVDSQVTMMFWYRQQPGQSLTLIATANQGSEATYESGFVIDKFPISRPNLTFSTLTVSNMSPEDSSIYLCSVQGLNQPQHFGDGTRLSIL.

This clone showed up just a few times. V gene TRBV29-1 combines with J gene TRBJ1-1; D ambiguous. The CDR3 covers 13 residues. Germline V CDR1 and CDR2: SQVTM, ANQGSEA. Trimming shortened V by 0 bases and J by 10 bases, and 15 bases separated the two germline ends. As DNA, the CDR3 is TGCAGCGTTGAAGACTACCGCGCGGGCACAGCTTTCTTT. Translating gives CSVEDYRAGTAFF.

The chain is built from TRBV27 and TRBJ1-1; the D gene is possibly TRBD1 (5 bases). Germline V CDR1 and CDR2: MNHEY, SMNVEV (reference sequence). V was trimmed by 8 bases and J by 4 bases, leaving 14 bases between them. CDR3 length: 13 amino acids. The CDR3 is CASASTVGTEAFF. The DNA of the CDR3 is TGTGCCAGCGCCTCGACAGTGGGCACTGAAGCTTTCTTT.

The CDR3 region is CSVVRDGSLGQFF. In DNA form, the CDR3 reads TGCAGCGTTGTGCGGGACGGATCCTTGGGGCAGTTCTTC. V is TRBV29-1 and J is TRBJ2-1, with D perhaps TRBD2 (6 bases). This CDR3 has 13 amino acids. The V and J ends lost 4 bases and 12 bases respectively, with 19 bases between them. Per germline, CDR1 SQVTM and CDR2 ANQGSEA.

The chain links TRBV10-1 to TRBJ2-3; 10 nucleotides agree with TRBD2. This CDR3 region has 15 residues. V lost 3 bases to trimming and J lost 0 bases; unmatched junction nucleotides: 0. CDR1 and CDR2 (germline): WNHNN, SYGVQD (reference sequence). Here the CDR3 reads CASSELAGSTDTQYF. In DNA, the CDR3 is TGCGCCAGCAGTGAACTAGCGGGGAGCACAGATACGCAGTATTTT.

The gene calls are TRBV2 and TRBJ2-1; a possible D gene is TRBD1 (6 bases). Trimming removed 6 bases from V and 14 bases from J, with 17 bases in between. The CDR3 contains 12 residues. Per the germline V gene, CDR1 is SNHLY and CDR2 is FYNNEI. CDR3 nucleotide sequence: TGTGCCAGCAGCCACGAGACAGGTATTAAGTTCTTC. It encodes CASSHETGIKFF.

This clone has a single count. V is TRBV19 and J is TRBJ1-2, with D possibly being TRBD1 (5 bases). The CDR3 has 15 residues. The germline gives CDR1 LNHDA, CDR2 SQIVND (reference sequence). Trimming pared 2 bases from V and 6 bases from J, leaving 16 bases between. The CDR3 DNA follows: TGTGCCAGTAGTATATTGGGGCAGGGAGGAGATGGCTACACCTTC. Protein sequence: CASSILGQGGDGYTF.

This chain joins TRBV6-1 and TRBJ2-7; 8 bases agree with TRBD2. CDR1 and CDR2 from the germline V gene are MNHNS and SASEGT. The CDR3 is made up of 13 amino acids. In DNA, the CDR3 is TGTGCGGGGGGGGCTAGCGGGCCTTACGAGCAGTACTTC. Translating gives CAGGASGPYEQYF.

CDR3 amino acids: CASGLVQGYTGELFF. CDR3 sequence (DNA): TGTGCTAGTGGTTTGGTACAGGGTTACACCGGGGAGCTGTTTTTT. The J gene is TRBJ2-2, the V gene TRBV12-5; D is possibly TRBD1 (6 bases). The CDR3 consists of 15 residues. V was pared by 0 bases and J by 3 bases, with 8 bases between. Germline lookup yields CDR1 LGHNT and CDR2 FRNRAP.

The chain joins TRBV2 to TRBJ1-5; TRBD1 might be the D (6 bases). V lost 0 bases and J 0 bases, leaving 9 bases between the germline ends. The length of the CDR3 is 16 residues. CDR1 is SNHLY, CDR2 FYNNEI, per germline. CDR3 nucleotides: TGTGCCAGCAGTGAAGCCGGGACATATAGCAATCAGCCCCAGCATTTT. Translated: CASSEAGTYSNQPQHF.

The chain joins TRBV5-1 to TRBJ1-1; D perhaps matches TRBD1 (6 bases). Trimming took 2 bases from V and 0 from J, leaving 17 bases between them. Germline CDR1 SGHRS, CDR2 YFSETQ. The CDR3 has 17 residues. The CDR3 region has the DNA TGCGCCAGCAGCTTCAAATACAGGGTAGAGGTGAACACTGAAGCTTTCTTT. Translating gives CASSFKYRVEVNTEAFF.

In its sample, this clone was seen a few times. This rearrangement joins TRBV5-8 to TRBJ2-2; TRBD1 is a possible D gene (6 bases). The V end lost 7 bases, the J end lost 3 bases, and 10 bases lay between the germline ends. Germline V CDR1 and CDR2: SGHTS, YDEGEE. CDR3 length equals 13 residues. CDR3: CASLRGYTGELFF. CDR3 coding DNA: TGTGCCAGCTTAAGGGGGTACACCGGGGAGCTGTTTTTT.

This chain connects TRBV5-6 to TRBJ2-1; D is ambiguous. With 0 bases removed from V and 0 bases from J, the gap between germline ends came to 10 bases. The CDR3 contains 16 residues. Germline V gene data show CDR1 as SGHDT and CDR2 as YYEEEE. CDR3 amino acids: CASSLGHLSSYNEQFF. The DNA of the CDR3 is TGTGCCAGCAGCTTGGGTCACCTTAGCTCCTACAATGAGCAGTTCTTC.

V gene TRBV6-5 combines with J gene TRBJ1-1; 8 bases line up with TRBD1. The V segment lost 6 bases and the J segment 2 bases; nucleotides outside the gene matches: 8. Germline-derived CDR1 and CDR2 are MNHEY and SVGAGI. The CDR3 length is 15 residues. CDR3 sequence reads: CASSRMAGGNTEAFF. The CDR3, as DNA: TGTGCCAGCAGCCGGATGGCAGGGGGCAACACTGAAGCTTTCTTT.

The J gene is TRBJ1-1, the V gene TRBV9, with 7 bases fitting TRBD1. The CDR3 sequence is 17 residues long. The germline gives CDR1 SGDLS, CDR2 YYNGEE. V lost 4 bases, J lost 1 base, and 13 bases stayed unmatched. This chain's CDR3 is CASSPVGWGQRNTEAFF. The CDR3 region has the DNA TGTGCCAGCAGCCCCGTAGGCTGGGGACAGAGGAACACTGAAGCTTTCTTT.

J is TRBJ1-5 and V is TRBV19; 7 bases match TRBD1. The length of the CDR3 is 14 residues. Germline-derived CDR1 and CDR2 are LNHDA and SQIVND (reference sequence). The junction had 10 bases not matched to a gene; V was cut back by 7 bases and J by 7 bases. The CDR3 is CASNILTGVQPQHF. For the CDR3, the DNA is TGTGCCAGTAATATCCTCACAGGGGTACAGCCCCAGCATTTT.

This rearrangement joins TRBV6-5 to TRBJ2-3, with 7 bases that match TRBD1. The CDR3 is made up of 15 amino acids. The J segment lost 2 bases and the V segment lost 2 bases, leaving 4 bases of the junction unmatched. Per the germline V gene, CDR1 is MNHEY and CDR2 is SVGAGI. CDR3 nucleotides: TGTGCCAGCAGTTACCCGGGACAGAACACAGATACGCAGTATTTT. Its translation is CASSYPGQNTDTQYF.

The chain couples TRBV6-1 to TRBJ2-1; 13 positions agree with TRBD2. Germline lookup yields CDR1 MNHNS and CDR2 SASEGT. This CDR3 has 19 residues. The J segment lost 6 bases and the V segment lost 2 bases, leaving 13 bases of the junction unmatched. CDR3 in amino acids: CASSERGGLAGIRVNEQFF. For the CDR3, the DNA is TGTGCCAGCAGTGAAAGGGGGGGACTAGCGGGAATTAGGGTCAATGAGCAGTTCTTC.

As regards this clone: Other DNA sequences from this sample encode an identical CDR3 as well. The CDR3 spells CASSYGTGGHNEKLFF. DNA of the CDR3: TGTGCCAGCAGCTACGGGACAGGGGGTCATAATGAAAAACTGTTTTTT. This chain links TRBV5-6 with TRBJ1-4; TRBD1 agrees at 11 bases. Germline-derived CDR1 and CDR2 are SGHDT and YYEEEE. V gave up 3 bases and J gave up 4 bases; unmatched junction bases: 5. This CDR3 has 16 residues.

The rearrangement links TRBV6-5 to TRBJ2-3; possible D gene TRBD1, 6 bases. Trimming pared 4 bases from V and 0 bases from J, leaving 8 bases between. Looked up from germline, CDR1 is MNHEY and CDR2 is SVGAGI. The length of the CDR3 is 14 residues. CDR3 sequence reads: CASSSGASTDTQYF. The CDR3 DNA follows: TGTGCCAGCAGTTCAGGGGCTAGCACAGATACGCAGTATTTT.